This entry describes one TCR beta chain. Its antigen is still unknown. The CDR3 has 15 residues. CDR1 is MNHEY and CDR2 is SMNVEV in the germline V gene (reference sequence). J lost 4 bases, V lost 5 bases, and 9 bases had no gene match. The data are from a study of PD-1 blockade in mismatch repair-deficient tumors. Background on the study: Enrolled about 2013-2017, patients had progressing, pretreated mismatch repair-deficient cancers of 12 types. Points from the study as a whole: After pembrolizumab, tumor-resident clones rose rapidly, then generally contracted before radiologic responses.

TCRdb keeps only in-frame clones here, not all; method: immunoSEQ multiplex PCR. Among about 120,000 clones, around nine tenths were seen once, and the ten largest hold 12%. All patients were mismatch repair deficient, assessed by either PCR or immunohistochemistry. A few pembrolizumab responders had their TCRs sequenced. The chain combines TRBV27 with TRBJ2-7; 9 positions agree with TRBD1. The input for sequencing was peripheral blood, taken 72 weeks after starting pembrolizumab. This clonotype originated in an adult with mismatch repair-deficient cancer. CDR3 bases: TGTGCCAGCAGTCCCTGGACAGGGGTAATGTACGAGCAGTACTTC. This translates into CASSPWTGVMYEQYF.